Listed here are 3 T cell receptor beta chains from one sample, sequenced in a study of CD8+ T cells in alopecia areata listed by TCRdb under 2018. The time point label, read with the paper, signifies: baseline before oral tofacitinib. Library preparation used the immunoSEQ multiplex PCR assay. To provide template for TCR sequencing, every sample had RNA extracted and reverse transcribed into cDNA. TCRdb carries this immuneACCESS record with in-frame sequences only. Its versions omit some clonotypes, under half of them owing to an unresolved V gene in the studies checked, with the rest unexplained. The sample includes around 140,000 clones, with about half observed a single time. Jointly, the top ten make up roughly 0.9% of the sample. The sample here was CD4+ T cells sorted from blood, taken at week 0. Every receptor here comes from a human donor with alopecia areata.

This chain connects TRBV6-6 to TRBJ1-1, with D maybe TRBD1 (5 bases). The ends were cut back, 8 bases at V and 1 base at J, with 11 bases in the middle. Germline CDR1 is MNHNY and CDR2 is SVGAGI (reference sequence). This CDR3 region has 13 residues. CDR3 region: CASGARQNTEAFF. DNA for the CDR3: TGTGCCAGCGGGGCTCGGCAGAACACTGAAGCTTTCTTT.

This clone was seen more than once but under ten times. V is TRBV28 and J is TRBJ2-7; D unresolved. Germline V lookup: CDR1 MDHEN, CDR2 SYDVKM. The CDR3 length is 10 residues. The V and J ends lost 9 bases and 3 bases respectively, with 6 bases between them. This CDR3 reads CASFFYEQYF. CDR3 nucleotides: TGTGCCAGTTTTTTCTACGAGCAGTACTTC.

This clone has more than one count but fewer than ten. The chain is built from TRBV5-1 and TRBJ2-2; the D gene is possibly TRBD1 (5 bases). Germline V gene lookup returns CDR1 SGHRS and CDR2 YFSETQ. The CDR3 runs to 15 residues. V lost 2 bases and J lost 5, with 13 bases in between. As DNA, the CDR3 is TGCGCCAGCAGCTTTCTAGGGGCAGTTACCGGGGAGCTGTTTTTT. Translation: CASSFLGAVTGELFF. Drawing the rest from reference TRBV5-1 and TRBJ2-2, the complete variable domain is KAGVTQTPRYLIKTRGQQVTLSCSPISGHRSVSWYQQTPGQGLQFLFEYFSETQRNKGNFPGRFSGRQFSNSRSEMNVSTLELGDSALYLCASSFLGAVTGELFFGEGSRLTVL.